Presented here are 8 T cell receptor beta chains from one specimen sequenced in a study of blood T cells in healthy people across ages. A second PCR, run for roughly 7 to 12 cycles, used a sample-barcoded 5' primer plus a J-beta primer mix. MiXCR, run by TCRdb on the 5' RACE reads, gives a single entry per CDR3 protein. This table holds just under 900,000 distinct CDR3 sequences, more than 25% found once. Source material: blood. These receptors came from a woman at least 80 years old in good health.

DNA of the CDR3: TGTGCCAGCAGTTCGGAACTCGACAGGCCAAACACTGAAGCTTTCTTT. Its translation: CASSSELDRPNTEAFF. V and J are TRBV6-2 or TRBV6-3 and TRBJ1-1, with D perhaps matching TRBD1 (6 bases). Germline V CDR1 and CDR2: MNHEY, SVGEGT. The CDR3 sequence is 16 residues long. The ends were cut back, 4 bases at V and 2 bases at J, with 17 bases in the middle.

The chain is built from TRBV5-1 and TRBJ2-7; 9 bases agree with TRBD1. J gave up 0 bases and V 5 bases, and 6 bases lay outside the gene matches. CDR3 length: 15 amino acids. Germline V lookup: CDR1 SGHRS, CDR2 YFSETQ. CDR3 DNA: TGCGCCAGCAGACGTGACAGGGGGAGCTCCTACGAGCAGTACTTC. It encodes CASRRDRGSSYEQYF.

This clonotype occurred many times. The chain is built from TRBV5-1 and TRBJ2-3, with TRBD2 matching over 12 bases. The J segment lost 1 base and the V segment lost 0 bases, leaving 6 bases of the junction unmatched. CDR3 length: 18 residues. The germline gives CDR1 SGHRS, CDR2 YFSETQ. The DNA of the CDR3 is TGCGCCAGCAGCTTGGCGGCTAGCGGGGGGGCCGGCACAGATACGCAGTATTTT. Translated: CASSLAASGGAGTDTQYF.

CDR3 sequence: CAMGDPINEQYF. The CDR3 region has the DNA TGTGCCATGGGGGACCCGATAAACGAGCAGTACTTC. The chain employs TRBV10-3 and TRBJ2-7; D might be TRBD1 or TRBD2, each matching 5 bases. Trimming stripped 9 bases from V and 5 bases from J, with 14 bases between. The CDR3 has 12 residues. CDR1 is ENHRY and CDR2 is SYGVKD in the germline V gene.

This clonotype was recorded at least ten times. V is TRBV7-9 and J is TRBJ2-1; the match to TRBD2 covers 13 bases. There are 15 residues in the CDR3. The ends lost 5 bases at V and 9 bases at J; junction bases unmatched: 7. Germline V gene data show CDR1 as SEHNR and CDR2 as FQNEAQ (reference sequence). The CDR3 sequence is CASSVTSGGAFEQFF. CDR3 coding DNA: TGTGCCAGCAGCGTTACTAGCGGGGGGGCCTTTGAGCAGTTCTTC.

This clonotype was recorded at least ten times. The rearrangement uses TRBV4-1 and TRBJ2-1, with TRBD2 matching 14 bases. Trimming cost V 4 bases and J 7 bases; bases outside gene matches: 15. The germline V gene encodes CDR1 MGHRA and CDR2 YSYEKL. This CDR3 has 19 residues. The CDR3 DNA follows: TGCGCCAGCAGCCTTCAGACTAGCGGGGGGGCCATTGTGGGGAATGAGCAGTTCTTC. It encodes CASSLQTSGGAIVGNEQFF.

In this sample, this clonotype turned up many times. This sequence joins TRBV4-3 and TRBJ2-3; D could derive from TRBD1 or TRBD2 (6 bases each). Germline assignment: CDR1 LGHNA and CDR2 YSLEER. V lost 6 bases and J 1 base, leaving 8 bases between the germline ends. The CDR3 runs 13 residues. The CDR3 sequence is CASREGGTDTQYF. In DNA, the CDR3 is TGCGCCAGCAGGGAGGGGGGCACAGATACGCAGTATTTT.

The CDR3, as DNA: TGTGCCAGCAGTTACACACTACAGGGCATGAACACTGAAGCTTTCTTT. This encodes CASSYTLQGMNTEAFF. The chain has TRBV6-2 or TRBV6-3 and TRBJ1-1, with TRBD1 as a possible D gene (6 bases). The V end lost 2 bases, the J end lost 0 bases, and 13 bases lay between the germline ends. This CDR3 is 16 amino acids long. The germline CDR1 and CDR2 sequences are MNHEY and SVGEGT.